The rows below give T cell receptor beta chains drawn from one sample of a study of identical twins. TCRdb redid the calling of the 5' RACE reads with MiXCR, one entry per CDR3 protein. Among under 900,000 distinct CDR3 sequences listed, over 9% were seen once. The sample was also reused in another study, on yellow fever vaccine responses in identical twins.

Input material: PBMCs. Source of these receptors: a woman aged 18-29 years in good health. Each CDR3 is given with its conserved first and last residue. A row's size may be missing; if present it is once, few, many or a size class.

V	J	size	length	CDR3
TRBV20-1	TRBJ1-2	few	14	CSATPVQGLEGYTF
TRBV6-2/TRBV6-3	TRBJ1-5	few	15	CASSYSGRVNQPQHF
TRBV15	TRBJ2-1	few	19	CATSRKGWELAGGRDEQFF
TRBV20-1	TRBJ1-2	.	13	CSATGTGDYGYTF
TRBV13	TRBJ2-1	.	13	CASSFWGRNEQFF
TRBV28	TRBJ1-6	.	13	CASSPVGGSPLHF
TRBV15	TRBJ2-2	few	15	CATSRDGEVTGELFF
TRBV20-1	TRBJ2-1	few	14	CSARGHALYNEQFF
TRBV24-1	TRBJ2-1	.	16	CATSDAPGLADNEQFF
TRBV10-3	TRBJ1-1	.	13	CAISRQGNTEAFF
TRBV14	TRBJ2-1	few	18	CASSQAVVTLAGWNEQFF
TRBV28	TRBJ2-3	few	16	CASSRGGAGGLDTQYF
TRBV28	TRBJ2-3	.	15	CASILGRAGTDTQYF
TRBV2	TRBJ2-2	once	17	CASSGEAIGGNTGELFF
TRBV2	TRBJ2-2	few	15	CASSAGQSNTGELFF
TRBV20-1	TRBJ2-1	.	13	CSARGVSYNEQFF
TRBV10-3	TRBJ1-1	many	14	CAISDVGLNTEAFF
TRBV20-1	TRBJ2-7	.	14	CSARGGLNPYEQYF
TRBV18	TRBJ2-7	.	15	CASSPSLTQSYEQYF
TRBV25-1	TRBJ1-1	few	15	CASSEFGTGNTEAFF
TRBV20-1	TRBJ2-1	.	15	CSARDPSGGDTGQFF
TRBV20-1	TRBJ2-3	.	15	CSASDWAGVEDTQYF